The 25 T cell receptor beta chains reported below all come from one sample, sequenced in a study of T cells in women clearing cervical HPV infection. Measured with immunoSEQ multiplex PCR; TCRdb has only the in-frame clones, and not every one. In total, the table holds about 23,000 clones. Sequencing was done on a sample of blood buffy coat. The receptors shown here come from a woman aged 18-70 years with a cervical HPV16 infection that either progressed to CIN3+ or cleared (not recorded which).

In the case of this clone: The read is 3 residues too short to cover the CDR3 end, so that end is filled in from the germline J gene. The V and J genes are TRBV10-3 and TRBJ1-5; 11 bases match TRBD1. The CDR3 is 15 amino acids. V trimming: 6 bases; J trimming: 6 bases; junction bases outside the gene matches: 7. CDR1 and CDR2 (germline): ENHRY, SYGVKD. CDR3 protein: CAISRDRGERQPQHF. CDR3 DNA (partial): TGTGCCATCAGCCGGGACAGGGGGGAGCGTCAGCCC.

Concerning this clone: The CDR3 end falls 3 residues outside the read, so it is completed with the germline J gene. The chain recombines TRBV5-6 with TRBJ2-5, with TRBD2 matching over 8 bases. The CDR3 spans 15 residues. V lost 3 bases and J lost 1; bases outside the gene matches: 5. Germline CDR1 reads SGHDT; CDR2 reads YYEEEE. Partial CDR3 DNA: TGTGCCAGCAGCTGGCCGAGCGGGGGCCAAGAGACC. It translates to CASSWPSGGQET. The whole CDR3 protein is CASSWPSGGQETQYF.

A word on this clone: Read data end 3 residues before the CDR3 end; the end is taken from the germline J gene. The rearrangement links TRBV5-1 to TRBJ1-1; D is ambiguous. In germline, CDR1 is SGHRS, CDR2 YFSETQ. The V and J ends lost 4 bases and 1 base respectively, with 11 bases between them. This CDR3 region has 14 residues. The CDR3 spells CASSLRVANTEAFF. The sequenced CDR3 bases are TGCGCCAGCAGCCTTCGGGTAGCGAACACTGAA. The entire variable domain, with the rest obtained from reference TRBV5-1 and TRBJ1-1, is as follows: KAGVTQTPRYLIKTRGQQVTLSCSPISGHRSVSWYQQTPGQGLQFLFEYFSETQRNKGNFPGRFSGRQFSNSRSEMNVSTLELGDSALYLCASSLRVANTEAFFGQGTRLTVV.

Partial CDR3 DNA: TGTGCCAGCTCACCATTCCTAGCCGAGGGCAAAGTACGAGAGACC. Amino acids: CASSPFLAEGKVRET. The whole CDR3 protein is CASSPFLAEGKVRETQYF. The chain combines TRBV18 with TRBJ2-5; TRBD2 is a possible D gene (5 bases). The sequence runs out 3 residues before the end of the CDR3; the remainder is reconstructed from the germline J gene. Per germline, CDR1 KGHSH and CDR2 LQKENI. V was cut by 2 bases and J by 4 bases, with 23 bases left in between. The CDR3 totals 18 residues.

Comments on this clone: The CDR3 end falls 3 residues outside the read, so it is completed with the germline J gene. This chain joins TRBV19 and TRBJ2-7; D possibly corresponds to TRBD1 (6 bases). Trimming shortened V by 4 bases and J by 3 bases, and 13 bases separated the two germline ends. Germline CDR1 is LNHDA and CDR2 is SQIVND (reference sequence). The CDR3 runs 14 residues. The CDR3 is CASSRTGTNYEQYF. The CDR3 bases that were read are TGTGCCAGTAGTAGGACCGGGACAAACTACGAG.

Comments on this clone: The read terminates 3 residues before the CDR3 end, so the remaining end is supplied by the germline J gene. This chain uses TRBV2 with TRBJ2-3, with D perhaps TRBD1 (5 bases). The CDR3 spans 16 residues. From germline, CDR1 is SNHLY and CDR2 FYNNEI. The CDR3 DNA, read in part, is TGTGCCAGCAGTGAACTAAGGACAATCAGTCCACAGCCG. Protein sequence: CASSELRTISPQP. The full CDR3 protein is CASSELRTISPQPQYF.

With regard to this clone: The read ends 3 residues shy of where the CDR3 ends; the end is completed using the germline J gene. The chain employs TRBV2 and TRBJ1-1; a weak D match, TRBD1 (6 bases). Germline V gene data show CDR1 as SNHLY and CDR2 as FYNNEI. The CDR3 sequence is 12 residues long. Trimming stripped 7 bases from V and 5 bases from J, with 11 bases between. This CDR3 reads CASISTGTEAFF. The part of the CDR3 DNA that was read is TGTGCCAGCATCTCTACAGGGACTGAA.

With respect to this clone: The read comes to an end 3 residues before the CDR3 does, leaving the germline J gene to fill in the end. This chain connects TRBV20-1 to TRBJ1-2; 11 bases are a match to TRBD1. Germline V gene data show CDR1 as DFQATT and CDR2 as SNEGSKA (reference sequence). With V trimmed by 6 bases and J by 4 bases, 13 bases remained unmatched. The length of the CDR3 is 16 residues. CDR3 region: CSASPDPGQGVYGYTF. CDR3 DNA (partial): TGCAGTGCCAGCCCTGATCCGGGACAGGGGGTCTATGGC.

The sequenced CDR3 bases are TGCAGTGCTAGAGATTCGTCCGGGACAGGGGGCTTCTACGAG. This gives the protein CSARDSSGTGGFYE. In full, the CDR3 reads CSARDSSGTGGFYEQYF. This chain uses TRBV20-1 with TRBJ2-7; 12 nucleotides align to TRBD1. The read is 3 residues too short to cover the CDR3 end, so that end is filled in from the germline J gene. CDR3 length: 17 residues. Germline assignment: CDR1 DFQATT and CDR2 SNEGSKA (reference sequence). V shed 0 bases and J 3 bases; nucleotides not matched to a gene: 9.

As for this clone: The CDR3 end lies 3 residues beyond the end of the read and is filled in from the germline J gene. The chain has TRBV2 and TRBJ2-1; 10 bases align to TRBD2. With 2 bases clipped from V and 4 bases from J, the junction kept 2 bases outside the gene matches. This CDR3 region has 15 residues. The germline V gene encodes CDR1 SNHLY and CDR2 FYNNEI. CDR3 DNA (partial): TGTGCCAGCAGTGAACTAGCGGGGGCGTACAATGAG. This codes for CASSELAGAYNE. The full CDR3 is CASSELAGAYNEQFF.

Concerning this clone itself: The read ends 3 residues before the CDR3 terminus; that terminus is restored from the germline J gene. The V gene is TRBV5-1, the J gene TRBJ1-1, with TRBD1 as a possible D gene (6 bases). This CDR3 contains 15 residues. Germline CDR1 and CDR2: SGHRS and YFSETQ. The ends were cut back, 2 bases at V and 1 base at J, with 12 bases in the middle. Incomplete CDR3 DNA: TGCGCCAGCAGCTTTGCTGCACAGGGGAACACTGAA. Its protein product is CASSFAAQGNTE. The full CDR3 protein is CASSFAAQGNTEAFF.

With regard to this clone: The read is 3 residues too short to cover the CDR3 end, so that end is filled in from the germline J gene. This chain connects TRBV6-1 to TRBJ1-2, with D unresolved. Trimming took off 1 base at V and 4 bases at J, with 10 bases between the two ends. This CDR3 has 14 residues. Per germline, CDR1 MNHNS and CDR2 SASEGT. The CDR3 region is CASSEGGRGYGYTF. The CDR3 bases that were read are TGTGCCAGCAGTGAAGGCGGGCGCGGCTATGGC.

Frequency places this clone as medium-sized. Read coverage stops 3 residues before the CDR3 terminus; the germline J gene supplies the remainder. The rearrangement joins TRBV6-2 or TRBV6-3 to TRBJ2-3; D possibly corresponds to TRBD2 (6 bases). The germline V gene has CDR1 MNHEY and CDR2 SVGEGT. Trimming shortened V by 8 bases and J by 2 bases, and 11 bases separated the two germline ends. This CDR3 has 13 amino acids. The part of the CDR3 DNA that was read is TGTGCCAGCTACTGGCGGGACACAGATACG. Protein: CASYWRDTDT. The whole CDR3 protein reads CASYWRDTDTQYF.

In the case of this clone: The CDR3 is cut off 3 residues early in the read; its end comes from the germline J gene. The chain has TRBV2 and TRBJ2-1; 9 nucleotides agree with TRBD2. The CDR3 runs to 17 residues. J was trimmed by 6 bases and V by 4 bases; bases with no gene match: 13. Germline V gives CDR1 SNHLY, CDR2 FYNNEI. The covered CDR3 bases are TGTGCCAGCAGTGCAACCCGGCTAGCGGGACCCGGCAATGAG. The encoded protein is CASSATRLAGPGNE. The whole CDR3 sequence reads CASSATRLAGPGNEQFF.

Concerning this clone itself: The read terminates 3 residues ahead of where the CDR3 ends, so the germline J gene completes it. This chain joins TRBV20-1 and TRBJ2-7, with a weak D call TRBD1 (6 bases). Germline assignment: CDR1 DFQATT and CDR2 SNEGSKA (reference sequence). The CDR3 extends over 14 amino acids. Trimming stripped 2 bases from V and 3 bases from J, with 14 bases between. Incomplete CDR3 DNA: TGCAGTGCTAGACCTCCTACAGGGAGCTACGAG. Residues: CSARPPTGSYE. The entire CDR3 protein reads CSARPPTGSYEQYF.

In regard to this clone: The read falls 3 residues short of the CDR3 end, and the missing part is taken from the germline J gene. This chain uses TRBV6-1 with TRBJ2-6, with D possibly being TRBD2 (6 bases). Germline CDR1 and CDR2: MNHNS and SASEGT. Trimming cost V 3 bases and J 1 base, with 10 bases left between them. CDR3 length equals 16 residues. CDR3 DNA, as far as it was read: TGTGCCAGCAGTGAGACTAGGGGATCTGGGGCCAACGTC. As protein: CASSETRGSGANV. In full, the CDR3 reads CASSETRGSGANVLTF.

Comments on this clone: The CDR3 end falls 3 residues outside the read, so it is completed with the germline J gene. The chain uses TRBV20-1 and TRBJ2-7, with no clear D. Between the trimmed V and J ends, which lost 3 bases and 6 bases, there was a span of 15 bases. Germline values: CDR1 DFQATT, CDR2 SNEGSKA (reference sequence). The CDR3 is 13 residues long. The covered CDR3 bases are TGCAGTGCTAGGCAACCCGCACTCATCGAG. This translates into CSARQPALIE. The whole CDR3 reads CSARQPALIEQYF.

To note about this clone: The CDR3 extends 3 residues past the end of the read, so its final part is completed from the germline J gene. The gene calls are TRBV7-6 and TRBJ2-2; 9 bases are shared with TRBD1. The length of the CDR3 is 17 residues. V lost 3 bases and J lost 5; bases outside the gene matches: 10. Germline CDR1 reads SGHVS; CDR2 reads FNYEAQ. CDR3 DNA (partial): TGTGCCAGCAGCTTTCCATTGGGACAGGGTATTACCGGGGAG. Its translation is CASSFPLGQGITGE. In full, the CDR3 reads CASSFPLGQGITGELFF.

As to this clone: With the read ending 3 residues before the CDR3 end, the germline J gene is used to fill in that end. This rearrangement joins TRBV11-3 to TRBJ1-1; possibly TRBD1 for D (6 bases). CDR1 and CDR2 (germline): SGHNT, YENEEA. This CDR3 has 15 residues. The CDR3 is CASSHRQDIRGGAFF. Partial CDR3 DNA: TGTGCCAGCAGCCACCGACAGGACATTAGGGGAGGT.

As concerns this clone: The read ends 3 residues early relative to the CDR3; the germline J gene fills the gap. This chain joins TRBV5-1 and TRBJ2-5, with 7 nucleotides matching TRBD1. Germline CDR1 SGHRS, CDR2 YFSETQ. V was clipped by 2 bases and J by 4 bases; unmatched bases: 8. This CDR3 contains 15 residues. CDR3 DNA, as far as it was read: TGCGCCAGCAGCTTTCAGGGGGACGTTCCAGAGACC. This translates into CASSFQGDVPET. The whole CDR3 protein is CASSFQGDVPETQYF. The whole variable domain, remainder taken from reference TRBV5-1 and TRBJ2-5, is KAGVTQTPRYLIKTRGQQVTLSCSPISGHRSVSWYQQTPGQGLQFLFEYFSETQRNKGNFPGRFSGRQFSNSRSEMNVSTLELGDSALYLCASSFQGDVPETQYFGPGTRLLVL.

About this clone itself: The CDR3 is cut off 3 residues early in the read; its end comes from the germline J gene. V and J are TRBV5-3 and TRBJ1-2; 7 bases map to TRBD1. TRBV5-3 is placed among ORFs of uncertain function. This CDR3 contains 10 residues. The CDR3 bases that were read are TGTGCCAGGACAGGGAAAGGC. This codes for CARTGKG. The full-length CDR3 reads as CARTGKGYTF.

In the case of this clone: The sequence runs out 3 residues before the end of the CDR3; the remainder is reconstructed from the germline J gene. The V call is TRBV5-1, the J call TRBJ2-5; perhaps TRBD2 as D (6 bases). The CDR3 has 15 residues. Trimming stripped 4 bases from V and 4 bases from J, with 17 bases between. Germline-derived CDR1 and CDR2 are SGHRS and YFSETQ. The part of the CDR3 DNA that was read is TGCGCCAGCAGCACACTAGGGTCGGAGGGAGAGACC. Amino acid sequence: CASSTLGSEGET. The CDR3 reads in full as CASSTLGSEGETQYF.

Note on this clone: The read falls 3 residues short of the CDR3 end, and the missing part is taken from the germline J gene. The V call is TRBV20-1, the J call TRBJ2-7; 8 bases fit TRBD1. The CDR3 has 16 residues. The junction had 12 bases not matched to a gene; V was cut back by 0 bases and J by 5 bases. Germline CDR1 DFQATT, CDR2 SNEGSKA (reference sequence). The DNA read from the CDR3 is TGCAGTGCTAGAGACCAAGTCGGGACAGGCTACCACGAG. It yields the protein CSARDQVGTGYHE. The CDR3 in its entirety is CSARDQVGTGYHEQYF.

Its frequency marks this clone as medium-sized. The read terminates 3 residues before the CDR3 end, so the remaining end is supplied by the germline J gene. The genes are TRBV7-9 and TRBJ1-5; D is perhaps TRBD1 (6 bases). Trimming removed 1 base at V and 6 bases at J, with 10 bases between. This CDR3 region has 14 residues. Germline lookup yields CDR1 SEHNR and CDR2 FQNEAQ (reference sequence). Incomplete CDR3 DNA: TGTGCCAGCAGCTTAGGGGGGCTCACTCAGCCC. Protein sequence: CASSLGGLTQP. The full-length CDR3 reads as CASSLGGLTQPQHF. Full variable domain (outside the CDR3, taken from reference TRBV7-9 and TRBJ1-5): DTGVSQNPRHKITKRGQNVTFRCDPISEHNRLYWYRQTLGQGPEFLTYFQNEAQLEKSRLLSDRFSAERPKGSFSTLEIQRTEQGDSAMYLCASSLGGLTQPQHFGDGTRLSIL.

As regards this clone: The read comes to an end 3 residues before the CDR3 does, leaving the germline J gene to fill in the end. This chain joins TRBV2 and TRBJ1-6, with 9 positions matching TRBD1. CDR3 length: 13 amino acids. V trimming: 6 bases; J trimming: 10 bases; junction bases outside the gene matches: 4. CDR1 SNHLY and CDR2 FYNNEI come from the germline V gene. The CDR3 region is CASRGQGGSPLHF. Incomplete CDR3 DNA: TGTGCCAGCAGGGGACAGGGCGGGTCACCC. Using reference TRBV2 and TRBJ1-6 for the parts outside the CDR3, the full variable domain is EPEVTQTPSHQVTQMGQEVILRCVPISNHLYFYWYRQILGQKVEFLVSFYNNEISEKSEIFDDQFSVERPDGSNFTLKIRSTKLEDSAMYFCASRGQGGSPLHFGNGTRLTVT.